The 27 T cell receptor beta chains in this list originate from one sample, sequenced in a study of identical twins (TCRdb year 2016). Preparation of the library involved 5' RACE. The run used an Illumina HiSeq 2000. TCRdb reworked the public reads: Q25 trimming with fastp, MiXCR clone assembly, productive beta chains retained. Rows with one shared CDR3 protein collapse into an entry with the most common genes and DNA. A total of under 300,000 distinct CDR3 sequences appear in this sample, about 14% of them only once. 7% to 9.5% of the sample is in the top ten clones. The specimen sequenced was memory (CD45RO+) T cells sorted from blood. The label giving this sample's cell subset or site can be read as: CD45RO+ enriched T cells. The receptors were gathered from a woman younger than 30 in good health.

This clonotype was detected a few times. CDR3 region: CSARDDRGPDTQYF. In nucleotides, the CDR3 is TGCAGTGCTAGAGATGACCGGGGCCCAGATACGCAGTATTTT. The chain links TRBV20-1 to TRBJ2-3, with D possibly called TRBD1 or TRBD2 (5 bases each). CDR1 DFQATT and CDR2 SNEGSKA come from the germline V gene (reference sequence). V lost 0 bases, J lost 4 bases, and 11 bases lay in between. This CDR3 spans 14 amino acids.

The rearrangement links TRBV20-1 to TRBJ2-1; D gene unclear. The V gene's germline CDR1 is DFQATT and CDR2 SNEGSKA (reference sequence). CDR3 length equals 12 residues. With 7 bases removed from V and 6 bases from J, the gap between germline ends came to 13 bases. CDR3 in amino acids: CSGQAAGNEQFF. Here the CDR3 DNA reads TGCAGTGGCCAGGCGGCTGGCAATGAGCAGTTCTTC.

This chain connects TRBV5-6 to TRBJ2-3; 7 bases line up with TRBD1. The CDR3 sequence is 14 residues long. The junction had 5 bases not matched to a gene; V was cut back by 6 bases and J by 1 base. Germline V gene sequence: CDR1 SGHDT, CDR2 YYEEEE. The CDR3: CASTRTGGTDTQYF. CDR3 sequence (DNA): TGTGCCAGCACCCGAACAGGGGGCACAGATACGCAGTATTTT.

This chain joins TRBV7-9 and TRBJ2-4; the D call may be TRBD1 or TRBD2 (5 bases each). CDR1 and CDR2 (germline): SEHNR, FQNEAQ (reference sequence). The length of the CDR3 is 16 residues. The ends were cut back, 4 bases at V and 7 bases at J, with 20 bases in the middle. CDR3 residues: CASSYTPGTAGNIQYF. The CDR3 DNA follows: TGTGCCAGCAGCTACACCCCCGGGACGGCGGGTAACATTCAGTACTTC.

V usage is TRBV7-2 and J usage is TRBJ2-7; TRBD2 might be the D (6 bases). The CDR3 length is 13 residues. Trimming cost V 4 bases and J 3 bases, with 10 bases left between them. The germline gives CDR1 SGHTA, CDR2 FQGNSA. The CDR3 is CASSSRTNYEQYF. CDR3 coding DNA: TGTGCCAGCAGCTCGAGGACTAACTACGAGCAGTACTTC.

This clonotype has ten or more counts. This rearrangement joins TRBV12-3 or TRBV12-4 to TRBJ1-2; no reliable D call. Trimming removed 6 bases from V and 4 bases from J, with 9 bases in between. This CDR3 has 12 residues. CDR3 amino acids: CASSRRTYGYTF. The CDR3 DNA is TGTGCCAGCAGCCGCCGGACCTATGGCTACACCTTC.

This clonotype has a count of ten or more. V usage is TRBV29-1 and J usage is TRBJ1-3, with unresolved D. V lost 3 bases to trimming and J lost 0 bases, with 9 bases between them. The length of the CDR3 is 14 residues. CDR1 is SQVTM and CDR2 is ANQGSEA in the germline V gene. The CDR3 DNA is TGCAGCGTTGAGTCGGGGTTCTCTGGAAACACCATATATTTT. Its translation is CSVESGFSGNTIYF.

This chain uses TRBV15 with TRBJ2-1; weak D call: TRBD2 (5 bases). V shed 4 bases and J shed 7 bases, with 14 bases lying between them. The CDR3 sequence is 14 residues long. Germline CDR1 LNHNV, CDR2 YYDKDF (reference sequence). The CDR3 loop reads CATSNFFSGNEQFF. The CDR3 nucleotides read TGTGCCACCAGCAACTTCTTTTCGGGGAATGAGCAGTTCTTC.

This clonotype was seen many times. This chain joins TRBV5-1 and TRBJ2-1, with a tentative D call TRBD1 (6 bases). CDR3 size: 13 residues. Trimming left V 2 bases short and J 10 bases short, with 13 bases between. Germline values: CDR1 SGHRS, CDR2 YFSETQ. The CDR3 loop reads CASSFWGLKEQFF. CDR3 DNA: TGCGCCAGCAGCTTTTGGGGGCTAAAGGAGCAGTTCTTC.

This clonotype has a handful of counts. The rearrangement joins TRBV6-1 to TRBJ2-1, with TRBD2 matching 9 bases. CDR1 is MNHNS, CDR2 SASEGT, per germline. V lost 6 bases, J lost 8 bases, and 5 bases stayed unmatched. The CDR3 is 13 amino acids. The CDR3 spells CASSLAGPYEQFF. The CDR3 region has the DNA TGTGCCAGCAGCCTAGCGGGACCCTATGAGCAGTTCTTC.

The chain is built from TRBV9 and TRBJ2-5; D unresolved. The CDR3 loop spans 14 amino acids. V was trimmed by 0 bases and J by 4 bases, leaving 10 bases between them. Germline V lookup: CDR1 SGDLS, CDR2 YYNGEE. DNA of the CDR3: TGTGCCAGCAGCGTAGCCCCAGTTGGAGAGACCCAGTACTTC. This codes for CASSVAPVGETQYF.

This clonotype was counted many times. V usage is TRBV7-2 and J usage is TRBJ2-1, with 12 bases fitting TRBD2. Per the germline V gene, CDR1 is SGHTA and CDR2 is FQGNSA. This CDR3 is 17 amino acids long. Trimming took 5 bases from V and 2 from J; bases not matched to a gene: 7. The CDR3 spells CASSGGTSGPTYNEQFF. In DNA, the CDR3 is TGTGCCAGCAGCGGAGGGACTAGCGGGCCTACCTACAATGAGCAGTTCTTC.

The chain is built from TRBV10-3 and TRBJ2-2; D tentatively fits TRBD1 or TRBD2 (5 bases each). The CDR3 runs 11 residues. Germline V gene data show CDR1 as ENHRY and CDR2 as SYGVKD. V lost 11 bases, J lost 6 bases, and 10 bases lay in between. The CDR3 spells CASGHAGELFF. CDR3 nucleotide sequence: TGTGCCTCGGGGCACGCCGGGGAGCTGTTTTTT.

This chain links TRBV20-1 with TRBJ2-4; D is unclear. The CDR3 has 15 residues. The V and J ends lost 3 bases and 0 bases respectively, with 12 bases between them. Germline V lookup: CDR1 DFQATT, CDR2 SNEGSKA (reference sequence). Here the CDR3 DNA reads TGCAGTGCTAGGAAGGACGGTCTAGCCAAAAACATTCAGTACTTC. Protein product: CSARKDGLAKNIQYF.

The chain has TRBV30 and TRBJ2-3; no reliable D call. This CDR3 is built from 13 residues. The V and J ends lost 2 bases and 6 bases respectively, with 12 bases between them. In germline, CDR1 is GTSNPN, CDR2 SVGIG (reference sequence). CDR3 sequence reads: CAWSPHPKDTQYF. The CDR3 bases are TGTGCCTGGAGTCCGCACCCTAAGGATACGCAGTATTTT.

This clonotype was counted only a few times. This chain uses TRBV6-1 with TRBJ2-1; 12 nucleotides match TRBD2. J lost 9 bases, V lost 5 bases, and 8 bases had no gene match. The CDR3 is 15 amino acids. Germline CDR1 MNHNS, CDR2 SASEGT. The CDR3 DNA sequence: TGTGCCAGCAGTCCTCTAGCGGGGGGGCCCAGTGAGCAGTTCTTC. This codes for CASSPLAGGPSEQFF.

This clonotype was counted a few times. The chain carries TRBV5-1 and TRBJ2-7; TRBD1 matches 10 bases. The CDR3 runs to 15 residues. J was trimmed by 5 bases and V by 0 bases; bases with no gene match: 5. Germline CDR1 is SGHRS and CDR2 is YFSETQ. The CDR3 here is CASSLGGQGTHEQYF. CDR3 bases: TGCGCCAGCAGCTTGGGGGGACAGGGGACCCACGAGCAGTACTTC.

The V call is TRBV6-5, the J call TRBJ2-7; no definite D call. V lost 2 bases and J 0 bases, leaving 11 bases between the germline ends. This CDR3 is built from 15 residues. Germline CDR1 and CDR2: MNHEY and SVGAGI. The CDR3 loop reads CASSYLETLSYEQYF. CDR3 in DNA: TGTGCCAGCAGTTACCTAGAAACTCTCTCCTACGAGCAGTACTTC.

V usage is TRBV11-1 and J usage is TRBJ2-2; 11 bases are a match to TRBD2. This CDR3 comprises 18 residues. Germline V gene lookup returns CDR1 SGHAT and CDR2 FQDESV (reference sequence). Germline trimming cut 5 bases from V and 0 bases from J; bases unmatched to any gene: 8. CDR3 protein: CASSTRTSGSSNTGELFF. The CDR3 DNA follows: TGTGCCAGCAGCACCAGGACTAGCGGGTCCTCGAACACCGGGGAGCTGTTTTTT.

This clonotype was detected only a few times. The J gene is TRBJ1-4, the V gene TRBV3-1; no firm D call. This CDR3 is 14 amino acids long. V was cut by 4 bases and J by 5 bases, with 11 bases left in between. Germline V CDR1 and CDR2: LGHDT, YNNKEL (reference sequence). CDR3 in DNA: TGTGCCAGCAGCCCCACGTTCACCAATGAAAAACTGTTTTTT. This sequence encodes CASSPTFTNEKLFF.

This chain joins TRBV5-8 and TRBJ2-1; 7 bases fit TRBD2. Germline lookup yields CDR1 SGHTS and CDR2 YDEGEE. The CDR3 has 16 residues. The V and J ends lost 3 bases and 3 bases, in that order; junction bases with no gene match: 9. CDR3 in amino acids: CASSSGTTHFYNEQFF. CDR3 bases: TGTGCCAGCAGCTCTGGGACTACCCATTTCTACAATGAGCAGTTCTTC.

CDR3 DNA sequence: TGTGCCAGCAGCCCCACGCTTAACCACAGGGAAGCTTTCTTT. It specifies CASSPTLNHREAFF. This chain uses TRBV3-1 with TRBJ1-1, with D possibly TRBD1 on 5 matching bases. V was pared by 4 bases and J by 8 bases, with 17 bases between. The CDR3 spans 14 residues. In germline, CDR1 is LGHDT, CDR2 YNNKEL (reference sequence).

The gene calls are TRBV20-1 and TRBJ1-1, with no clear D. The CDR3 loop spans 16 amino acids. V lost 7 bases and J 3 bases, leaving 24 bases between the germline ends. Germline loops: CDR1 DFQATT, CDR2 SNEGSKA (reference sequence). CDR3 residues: CSVPPAGPGQYTEAFF. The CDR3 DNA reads TGCAGTGTCCCACCCGCCGGGCCAGGCCAATACACTGAAGCTTTCTTT.

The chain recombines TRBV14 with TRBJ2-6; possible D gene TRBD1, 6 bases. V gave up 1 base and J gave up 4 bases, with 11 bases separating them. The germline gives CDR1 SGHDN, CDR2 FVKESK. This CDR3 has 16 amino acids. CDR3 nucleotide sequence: TGTGCCAGCAGCCAAGCGACAGGCAACGGGGCCAACGTCCTGACTTTC. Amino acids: CASSQATGNGANVLTF.

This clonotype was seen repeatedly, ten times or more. Here the CDR3 reads CSARGSVANTGELFF. CDR3 bases: TGCAGTGCTAGGGGTAGCGTTGCGAACACCGGGGAGCTGTTTTTT. This sequence joins TRBV20-1 and TRBJ2-2, with D perhaps matching TRBD2 (5 bases). Trimming cost V 3 bases and J 0 bases, with 11 bases left between them. The length of the CDR3 is 15 residues. Germline CDR1 reads DFQATT; CDR2 reads SNEGSKA (reference sequence).

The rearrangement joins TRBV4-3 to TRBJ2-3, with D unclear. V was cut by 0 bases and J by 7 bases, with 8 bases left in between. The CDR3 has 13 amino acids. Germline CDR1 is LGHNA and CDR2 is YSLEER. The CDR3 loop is CASSQEKANTQYF. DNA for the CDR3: TGCGCCAGCAGCCAAGAAAAAGCCAATACGCAGTATTTT.

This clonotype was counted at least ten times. The CDR3 spells CASSLAAGGPATQYF. The DNA for the CDR3 is TGTGCCAGCAGCTTAGCGGCGGGAGGCCCCGCTACGCAGTATTTT. J is TRBJ2-3 and V is TRBV7-6; 8 bases fit TRBD2. Germline V CDR1 and CDR2: SGHVS, FNYEAQ. CDR3 length: 15 amino acids. Trimming removed 0 bases from V and 8 bases from J; junction bases left unmatched: 7.